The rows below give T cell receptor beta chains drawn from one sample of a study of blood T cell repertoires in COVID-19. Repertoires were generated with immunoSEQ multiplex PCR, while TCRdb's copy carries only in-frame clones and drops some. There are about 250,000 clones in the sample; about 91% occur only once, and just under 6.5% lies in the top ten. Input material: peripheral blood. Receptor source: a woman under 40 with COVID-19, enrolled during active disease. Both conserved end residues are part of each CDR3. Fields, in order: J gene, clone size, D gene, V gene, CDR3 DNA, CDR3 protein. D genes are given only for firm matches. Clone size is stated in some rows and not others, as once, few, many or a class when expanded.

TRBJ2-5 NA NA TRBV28 TGTGCCAGCAGTTTACCGGGTCCAGAGACCCAGTACTTC CASSLPGPETQYF
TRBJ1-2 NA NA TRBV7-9 TGTGCCAGCAGCCCAGGGTCGGGTCACTATGGCTACACCTTC CASSPGSGHYGYTF
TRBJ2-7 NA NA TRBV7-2 TGTGCCAGCAGCCCTGTGGGGGGGGCGGTTGGGCAGTACTTC CASSPVGGAVGQYF
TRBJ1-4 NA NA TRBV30 TGTGCCTGGAATTACGGGACTAGGAGGGAAAAACTGTTTTTT CAWNYGTRREKLFF
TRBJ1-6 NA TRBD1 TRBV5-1 TGCGCCAGCAGCTTGGCCAGGTACAGGGGTAATTCACCCCTCCACTTT CASSLARYRGNSPLHF
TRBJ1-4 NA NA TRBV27 TGTGCCAGCAGTTTAAGTGGGAGGTCCAACGAAAAACTGTTTTTT CASSLSGRSNEKLFF
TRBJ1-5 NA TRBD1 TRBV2 TGTGCCAGCAGGACGGACAGGGGTGGGTATCAGCCCCAGCATTTT CASRTDRGGYQPQHF
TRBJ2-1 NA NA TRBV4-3 TGCGCCAGCAGCCCCCGCTCGCGCGGGGCTTACAATGAGCAGTTCTTC CASSPRSRGAYNEQFF
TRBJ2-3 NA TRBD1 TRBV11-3 TGTGCCAGCAGCCAATCCGGGACAGGACCCGCTATATTCACAGATACGCAGTATTTT CASSQSGTGPAIFTDTQYF
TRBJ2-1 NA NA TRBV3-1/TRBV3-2 TGTGCCAGCAGCCAATCTGGCCCCTACAATGAGCAGTTCTTC CASSQSGPYNEQFF
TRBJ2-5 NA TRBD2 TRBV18 TGTGCCAGCTCACCACTCAGCGGGAGGGCGGCAGAGACCCAGTACTTC CASSPLSGRAAETQYF
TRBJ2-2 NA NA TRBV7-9 TGTGCCAGCAGCCGAGACTCCTACACCGGGGAGCTGTTTTTT CASSRDSYTGELFF
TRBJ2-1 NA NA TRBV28 TGTGCCAGCAGTTTATTGGTCCTAGGCTCCTACAATGAGCAGTTCTTC CASSLLVLGSYNEQFF
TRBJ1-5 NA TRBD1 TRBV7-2 TGTGCCAGCAGCTTAGACAGGGGTCAGCCCCAGCATTTT CASSLDRGQPQHF
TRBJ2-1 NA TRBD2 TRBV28 TGTGCCAGCAAGCGGGGGGGCCTCTATGAGCAGTTCTTC CASKRGGLYEQFF
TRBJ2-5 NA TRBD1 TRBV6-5 TGTGCCAGCAGTCCCCGGGACAGGGGGGGAGAGACCCAGTACTTC CASSPRDRGGETQYF
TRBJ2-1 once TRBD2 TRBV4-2 TGTGCCAGCAGCCATGGGAATTCGGCGGGAGTATCCTACAATGAGCAGTTCTTC CASSHGNSAGVSYNEQFF
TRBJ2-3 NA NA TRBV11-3 TGTGCCAGCAGCCCCTCTCGGAGCACAGATACGCAGTATTTT CASSPSRSTDTQYF
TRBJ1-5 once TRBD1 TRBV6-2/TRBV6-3 TGTGCCAGCAGCAGGACAGGGTCCAACCAGCCCCAGCATTTT CASSRTGSNQPQHF
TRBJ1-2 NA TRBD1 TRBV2 TGTGCCAGCACCCGACAGGGGGCGAACTATGGCTACACCTTC CASTRQGANYGYTF
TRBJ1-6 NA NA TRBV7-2 TGTGCCAGCAGCCAGGAGCCTGCAGGGAATAATTCACCCCTCCACTTT CASSQEPAGNNSPLHF
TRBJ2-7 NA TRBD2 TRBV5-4 TGTGCCAGCAGCTTGGACGGGGGGGGGACCTACGAGCAGTACTTC CASSLDGGGTYEQYF
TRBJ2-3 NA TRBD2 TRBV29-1 TGCAGCGTTGCTCCTTCTAGCGGACCCACAGATACGCAGTATTTT CSVAPSSGPTDTQYF
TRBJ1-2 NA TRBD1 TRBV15 TGTGCCACCAGCAGAGAATCCGGGACAGGGCGCTACTATGGCTACACCTTC CATSRESGTGRYYGYTF
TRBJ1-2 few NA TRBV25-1 TGTGCCAGCAGTGCCATACAGGGTTATGGCTACACCTTC CASSAIQGYGYTF
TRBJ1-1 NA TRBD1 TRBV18 TGTGCCAGCTCAAGTACCGGGACAGGGGGCGGAAAAGGTGAAGCTTTCTTT CASSSTGTGGGKGEAFF
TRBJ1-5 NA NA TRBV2 TGTGCCAGCAGGGACAGTAATCAGCCCCAGCATTTT CASRDSNQPQHF
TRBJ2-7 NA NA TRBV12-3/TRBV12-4 TGTGCCAGCAGAAGGGGGTCCTACGAGCAGTACTTC CASRRGSYEQYF
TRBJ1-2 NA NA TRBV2 TGTGCCAGCAGTGAAGGGGCAGCTTATGGCTACACCTTC CASSEGAAYGYTF
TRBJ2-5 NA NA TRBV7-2 TGTGCCAGCAGCTTGCGTCAGACCCAGTACTTC CASSLRQTQYF
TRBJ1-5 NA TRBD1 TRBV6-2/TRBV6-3 TGTGCCAGCACCCCAGGGGGCCTCCAGCCCCAGCATTTT CASTPGGLQPQHF
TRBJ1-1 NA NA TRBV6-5 TGTGCCAGCAGTTACTCCTATGAGGGCAACACTGAAGCTTTCTTT CASSYSYEGNTEAFF
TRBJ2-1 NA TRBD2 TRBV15 TGTGCCACCAGCAGGGGACTAGCGGAGTCCTTTTTGGAGTACAATGAGCAGTTCTTC CATSRGLAESFLEYNEQFF
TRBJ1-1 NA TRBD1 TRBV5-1 TGCGCCAGCAGCGTATCAGGGGGGCACACTGAAGCTTTCTTT CASSVSGGHTEAFF
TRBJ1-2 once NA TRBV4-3 TGCGCCAGCAGCCAAGATCCAGGAGGGGCTGGCTACACCTTC CASSQDPGGAGYTF
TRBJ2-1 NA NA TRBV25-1 TGTGCCAGCAGTGAACCCGGGTTGCACAATGAGCAGTTCTTC CASSEPGLHNEQFF
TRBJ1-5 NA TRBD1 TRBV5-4 TGTGCCAGCAGCCGCGGGACAGGGGGAAGCAATCAGCCCCAGCATTTT CASSRGTGGSNQPQHF
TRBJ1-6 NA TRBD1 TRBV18 TGTGCCAGCTCACCACGGACAGGGGGCCGGAGCTCCTATAATTCACCCCTCCACTTT CASSPRTGGRSSYNSPLHF
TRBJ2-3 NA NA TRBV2 TGTGCCAGCAGTGAATTGCTAAGCACAGATACGCAGTATTTT CASSELLSTDTQYF
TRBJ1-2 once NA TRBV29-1 TGCAGCGTTGGCGACAGCAACTATGGCTACACCTTC CSVGDSNYGYTF
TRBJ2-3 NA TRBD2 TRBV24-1 TGTGCCACCAGCGTACTAGCGGGAGGACCAGATACGCAGTATTTT CATSVLAGGPDTQYF
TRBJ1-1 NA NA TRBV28 TGTGCCAGCAGTTTTTCCCCCTGGGCCACTGAAGCTTTCTTT CASSFSPWATEAFF
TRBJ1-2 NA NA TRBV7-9 TGTGCCAGCAGCTTGGTCATAGCTAACTATGGCTACACCTTC CASSLVIANYGYTF